This TCR beta chain comes out of a study of T cells in localized non-small cell lung cancer. Germline loops: CDR1 SGHKS, CDR2 YYEKEE (reference sequence). CDR3 length: 14 residues. With 7 bases clipped from V and 4 bases from J, the junction kept 6 bases outside the gene matches. Data came from immunoSEQ multiplex PCR; TCRdb stores just in-frame clones and leaves some out. The sample yields about 15,000 clones, approximately 89% seen once. Concerning this clone: The antigen is not known.

Study outcomes and limitations: Longer overall survival accompanied higher blood T cell density. Adjacent lung tissue had a median around 57 of the top 100 clones found in the tumor. The study found T cell clonality highest in uninvolved adjacent lung, above tumor.

This material consisted of peripheral blood, taken before any cancer treatment. The chain carries TRBV5-5 and TRBJ2-5; 11 bases match TRBD1. This TCR was recovered from a woman aged 40-70 years with stage I lung adenocarcinoma. CDR3 sequence reads: CASGRGQGGETQYF. The CDR3 bases are TGTGCCAGCGGTCGGGGACAGGGGGGAGAGACCCAGTACTTC.